The clone carrying this TCR beta chain has a single count. No antigen is known for it. This specimen belongs to a study of cytomegalovirus exposure and HLA in healthy donors. Study observations and caveats: What a later analysis reportedly showed was that an Asian-associated ancestry cluster had fewer N-insertions than the approximately 700-donor mean. Exclusion as indistinguishable affected some V segments, including TRBV6-2 and TRBV6-3. Later on, a genetic analysis was performed. It linked a missense variant in DCLRE1C with V- and J-gene trimming of TCR beta.

V lost 0 bases to trimming and J lost 2 bases; unmatched junction nucleotides: 4. The CDR3 has 16 residues. Per the germline V gene, CDR1 is SGDLS and CDR2 is YYNGEE. 13 Jbeta primers and 60 Vbeta primers were used for the PCR. Sequenced by immunoSEQ multiplex PCR; TCRdb stores in-frame clones only, minus some. The repertoire holds about 140,000 clones, with around 78% as singletons. The rearrangement joins TRBV9 to TRBJ2-5, with 10 bases lining up with TRBD2. The sample consisted of PBMCs. The receptor comes from a man aged 35-49 years in good health and CMV-seronegative. The CDR3 region is CASSVDPAGGQETQYF. The CDR3 nucleotides are TGTGCCAGCAGCGTAGACCCAGCGGGAGGGCAAGAGACCCAGTACTTC. The full variable domain, completed using reference TRBV9 and TRBJ2-5, is DSGVTQTPKHLITATGQRVTLRCSPRSGDLSVYWYQQSLDQGLQFLIQYYNGEERAKGNILERFSAQQFPDLHSELNLSSLELGDSALYFCASSVDPAGGQETQYFGPGTRLLVL.